This T cell receptor beta chain came from a study of T cell responses to AZD1222 COVID-19 vaccine. Sequencing used immunoSEQ multiplex PCR; TCRdb keeps in-frame clones, though not all of them. The top ten clones hold approximately 5.2% of a sample with some 90,000 clones, less than 90% of them seen once. The trim removed 6 bases at V and 3 bases at J, leaving 13 bases unmatched. This CDR3 spans 16 amino acids. CDR1 is MNHEY, CDR2 SMNVEV, per germline (reference sequence). The sample here was peripheral blood, taken 28 days after the second AZD1222 dose. The J gene is TRBJ1-1, the V gene TRBV27; 7 nucleotides agree with TRBD1. This TCR derives from an adult who received the AZD1222 COVID-19 vaccine. As DNA, the CDR3 is TGTGCCAGCAGCCCCAGGGGGGGCGGGTTGTACACTGAAGCTTTCTTT. Translating gives CASSPRGGGLYTEAFF.